This TCR beta chain comes out of a study of human T cells and chemical hapten exposure. The germline CDR1 and CDR2 sequences are SQVTM and ANQGSEA. J lost 5 bases, V lost 7 bases, and 6 bases had no gene match. The CDR3 runs 14 residues. Time point noted: patch test 2, 6 weeks after DPC sensitization. Treatment given: therapeutic diphenylcyclopropenone sensitization with weekly scalp DPC. TCRdb itself ran the RACE reads through MiXCR, one entry per CDR3 protein. The sample lists some 99,000 distinct CDR3 sequences, 9% to 9.5% occurring once. Sequenced here: whole blood, sampled in connection with sensitization to the hapten diphenylcyclopropenone (DPC). The sequence came from a middle-aged woman with alopecia areata. Some clones in this sample may be carry-over from other donors' samples. The chain uses TRBV29-1 and TRBJ2-5; TRBD2 matches at 14 bases. Here the CDR3 DNA reads TGCAGCGCATCGACTAGCGGGGGGGCCGAGACCCAGTACTTC. Its translation is CSASTSGGAETQYF.